The next 19 T cell receptor beta chains were all read from a single sample in a study of graft-versus-host responses after intestinal transplantation. Libraries were prepared by immunoSEQ multiplex PCR; TCRdb keeps only in-frame clonotypes and omits some of them. The table lists 80,000 to 85,000 clones, roughly nine tenths of them singletons. What these receptors recognize is not known. The sample in question was unstimulated CD4+ T cells sorted from spleen or lymph node cells, obtained before intestinal transplant. All receptors come from a human donor who received an intestinal transplant.

The chain employs TRBV5-4 and TRBJ2-1; 8 nucleotides agree with TRBD2. The CDR3 is made up of 14 amino acids. Germline CDR1 and CDR2: SGHNT and YYREEE (reference sequence). Unmatched junction bases numbered 2, after V lost 0 bases and J lost 6 bases. The chain's CDR3 is CASSLGGLVNEQFF. The CDR3 coding sequence is TGTGCCAGCAGCTTGGGGGGACTAGTCAATGAGCAGTTCTTC.

The V gene is TRBV6-1, the J gene TRBJ1-5, with 7 bases lining up with TRBD1. Germline values: CDR1 MNHNS, CDR2 SASEGT. V shed 3 bases, J shed 7 bases, and the junction held 6 bases outside the gene matches. This CDR3 region has 14 residues. The CDR3 reads CASSDRQGWQPQHF. CDR3 in DNA: TGTGCCAGCAGTGATCGACAGGGCTGGCAGCCCCAGCATTTT.

The chain has TRBV5-1 and TRBJ2-3; TRBD1 agrees at 8 bases. Germline values: CDR1 SGHRS, CDR2 YFSETQ. Losses at the gene ends were 4 bases for V and 5 bases for J; bases not matched to a gene: 12. The CDR3 covers 16 residues. CDR3 region: CASSGDRGQVGDTQYF. The CDR3 DNA is TGCGCCAGCAGCGGAGATCGGGGACAGGTAGGAGATACGCAGTATTTT.

The chain couples TRBV5-1 to TRBJ1-2; D remains unclear. V lost 2 bases and J 1 base, leaving 9 bases between the germline ends. Per the germline V gene, CDR1 is SGHRS and CDR2 is YFSETQ. The CDR3 consists of 14 residues. Written as DNA, the CDR3 is TGCGCCAGCAGCTTCTCGGGAATTAACTATGGCTACACCTTC. Translated: CASSFSGINYGYTF. Full variable domain (remainder filled in from reference TRBV5-1 and TRBJ1-2): KAGVTQTPRYLIKTRGQQVTLSCSPISGHRSVSWYQQTPGQGLQFLFEYFSETQRNKGNFPGRFSGRQFSNSRSEMNVSTLELGDSALYLCASSFSGINYGYTFGSGTRLTVV.

The CDR3 reads CASSPQVQETQYF. The CDR3 nucleotides are TGTGCCAGCAGCCCCCAGGTACAAGAGACCCAGTACTTC. J is TRBJ2-5 and V is TRBV7-9; D is uncertain. CDR1 SEHNR and CDR2 FQNEAQ come from the germline V gene (reference sequence). The V end lost 5 bases, the J end lost 2 bases, and 9 bases lay between the germline ends. The CDR3 loop spans 13 amino acids.

The gene calls are TRBV20-1 and TRBJ2-5; the match to TRBD2 covers 13 bases. With V trimmed by 7 bases and J by 11 bases, 4 bases remained unmatched. The CDR3 runs to 11 residues. The V gene's germline CDR1 is DFQATT and CDR2 SNEGSKA (reference sequence). The CDR3 nucleotides are TGCAGTGTTCGACTAGCGGGGGGTCAGTACTTC. It specifies CSVRLAGGQYF.

This chain connects TRBV6-5 to TRBJ2-3; 10 bases are a match to TRBD2. CDR3 size: 15 residues. Germline trimming cut 6 bases from V and 6 bases from J; bases unmatched to any gene: 9. CDR1 and CDR2 from the germline V gene are MNHEY and SVGAGI. The CDR3 bases are TGTGCCAGCAGCTCCCTAGCGGGGGCCTCCGATACGCAGTATTTT. Its protein is CASSSLAGASDTQYF.

This clone showed up just a few times. The chain joins TRBV5-4 to TRBJ1-1, with a tentative D call TRBD1 (5 bases). The V end was cut by 4 bases, the J end by 2 bases, with 9 bases between. CDR1 and CDR2 (germline): SGHNT, YYREEE (reference sequence). CDR3 length: 13 residues. CDR3 protein: CASSVDRNTEAFF. The CDR3 DNA sequence: TGTGCCAGCAGCGTTGACAGAAACACTGAAGCTTTCTTT.

This chain joins TRBV30 and TRBJ2-3; 8 nucleotides align to TRBD2. Germline V gene data show CDR1 as GTSNPN and CDR2 as SVGIG (reference sequence). With V trimmed by 8 bases and J by 5 bases, 12 bases remained unmatched. The CDR3 runs to 14 residues. For the CDR3, the DNA is TGTGCCGGGTGGTACGGGGGGGCGGGAGATACGCAGTATTTT. Amino acids: CAGWYGGAGDTQYF.

The V gene is TRBV20-1, the J gene TRBJ2-3; D is possibly TRBD2 (6 bases). V lost 7 bases and J 1 base, leaving 6 bases between the germline ends. Germline V gives CDR1 DFQATT, CDR2 SNEGSKA (reference sequence). This CDR3 is built from 11 residues. The CDR3 is CSGGGTDTQYF. The CDR3 DNA sequence: TGCAGTGGGGGGGGCACAGATACGCAGTATTTT.

The chain's CDR3 is CAIKGGEWRTEAFF. CDR3 coding DNA: TGTGCCATCAAGGGGGGGGAATGGAGGACTGAAGCTTTCTTT. This chain uses TRBV10-3 with TRBJ1-1; D possibly corresponds to TRBD1 (6 bases). The CDR3 totals 14 residues. V dropped 7 bases and J dropped 5 bases, with 17 bases sitting between them. Germline lookup yields CDR1 ENHRY and CDR2 SYGVKD.

The rearrangement uses TRBV18 and TRBJ1-6; 8 positions agree with TRBD1. This CDR3 has 15 residues. The trim removed 3 bases at V and 7 bases at J, leaving 5 bases unmatched. Germline assignment: CDR1 KGHSH and CDR2 LQKENI. CDR3 loop: CASSPTGGKNSPLHF. For the CDR3, the DNA is TGTGCCAGCTCACCTACAGGGGGGAAAAATTCACCCCTCCACTTT.

About this clone: Other DNA sequences in the same sample also yield this CDR3. The chain combines TRBV7-2 with TRBJ2-7, with 11 bases matching TRBD1. CDR1 and CDR2 (germline): SGHTA, FQGNSA. This CDR3 comprises 14 residues. With V trimmed by 6 bases and J by 2 bases, 3 bases remained unmatched. The CDR3 loop is CASRPGQGAYEQYF. The CDR3 region has the DNA TGTGCCAGCAGACCGGGACAGGGGGCCTACGAGCAGTACTTC.

The rearrangement links TRBV9 to TRBJ2-2, with 14 bases that match TRBD2. The CDR3 totals 19 residues. The germline CDR1 and CDR2 sequences are SGDLS and YYNGEE. The V gene end was trimmed by 4 bases and the J gene end by 1 base; junction bases not matched to a gene: 9. The CDR3 is CASSLGLAGGPRNTGELFF. CDR3 bases: TGTGCCAGCAGCCTCGGACTAGCGGGGGGACCGCGGAACACCGGGGAGCTGTTTTTT.

This chain uses TRBV30 with TRBJ1-1; tentatively, D is TRBD1 (6 bases). The V gene's germline CDR1 is GTSNPN and CDR2 SVGIG (reference sequence). The CDR3 totals 13 residues. V was trimmed by 5 bases and J by 0 bases, leaving 10 bases between them. The CDR3 DNA follows: TGTGCCTGGGCAGGGGAAATGAACACTGAAGCTTTCTTT. Translating gives CAWAGEMNTEAFF.

The V and J genes are TRBV19 and TRBJ2-1; 9 bases line up with TRBD1. V lost 5 bases and J lost 3; bases outside the gene matches: 5. This CDR3 is 15 amino acids long. The germline gives CDR1 LNHDA, CDR2 SQIVND (reference sequence). The CDR3 region is CASSSGTGLYNEQFF. The CDR3 DNA reads TGTGCCAGTAGTTCCGGGACAGGGCTCTACAATGAGCAGTTCTTC.

This clone appeared a single time. V usage is TRBV5-1 and J usage is TRBJ2-1; TRBD2 might be the D (6 bases). The CDR3 has 17 residues. CDR1 is SGHRS and CDR2 is YFSETQ in the germline V gene. V was shortened by 0 bases and J by 3 bases, with 16 bases between the two germline ends. The CDR3 coding sequence is TGCGCCAGCAGCTTGGCCTTAGCGGAAACCTACTACAATGAGCAGTTCTTC. Encoded protein: CASSLALAETYYNEQFF.

This sequence joins TRBV11-3 and TRBJ2-7; a possible D gene is TRBD2 (6 bases). Germline CDR1 SGHNT, CDR2 YENEEA. The CDR3 has 15 residues. Deletions cut 3 bases from V and 5 bases from J, with 17 bases between. This CDR3 is CASSLKLGPGDEQYF. The CDR3, as DNA: TGTGCCAGCAGCTTGAAGCTGGGGCCGGGGGACGAGCAGTACTTC.

Details on this clone: At one end the junction does not follow the germline gene, possibly because of a read error. The chain combines TRBV23-1 with TRBJ1-2; possible D gene TRBD1, 6 bases. TRBV23-1 has ORF status, its function being uncertain. The CDR3 spans 12 residues. CDR3 DNA: TGCGCCAGCAGTCACCCTACTCGCAGACAGGCCTTC. Translation: CASSHPTRRQAF.